The next 16 T cell receptor beta chains were all read from a single sample in a study of cytomegalovirus exposure and HLA in healthy donors. Primers for the PCR totalled 60 Vbeta and 13 Jbeta. TCRdb keeps only in-frame clones here, not all; method: immunoSEQ multiplex PCR. The sample lists 250,000 to 350,000 clones, 80% occurring once. Sequencing used PBMCs. These receptors were collected from a girl aged 2 to 9 in good health and CMV-seronegative.

This clone was observed once. CDR3 sequence (DNA): TGTGCCAGCAGCTTAGTTGCGTGGGCTAGCGGTGACACCGGGGAGCTGTTTTTT. It codes for CASSLVAWASGDTGELFF. V gene TRBV7-9 combines with J gene TRBJ2-2, with 7 bases fitting TRBD2. CDR1 is SEHNR, CDR2 FQNEAQ, per germline (reference sequence). The CDR3 extends over 18 amino acids. V shed 1 base and J 3 bases; nucleotides not matched to a gene: 11.

In its sample, this clone was seen once. The chain couples TRBV7-3 to TRBJ1-1; TRBD1 might be the D (6 bases). Trimming shortened V by 5 bases and J by 0 bases, and 7 bases separated the two germline ends. Germline V gene lookup returns CDR1 SGHTA and CDR2 FQGTGA. The length of the CDR3 is 13 residues. The CDR3 DNA reads TGTGCCAGCAGCAGGACAGTGAACACTGAAGCTTTCTTT. Translated: CASSRTVNTEAFF.

The rearrangement uses TRBV10-3 and TRBJ2-1; 8 bases match TRBD1. V shed 7 bases, J shed 4 bases, and the junction held 9 bases outside the gene matches. The germline V gene encodes CDR1 ENHRY and CDR2 SYGVKD. The CDR3 covers 15 residues. The CDR3 DNA reads TGTGCCATCACCGCCGGACAGGGTTCATACAATGAGCAGTTCTTC. The encoded protein is CAITAGQGSYNEQFF.

The chain couples TRBV10-3 to TRBJ1-1; D gene uncertain. V was pared by 3 bases and J by 0 bases, with 8 bases between. The CDR3 consists of 14 residues. Germline-derived CDR1 and CDR2 are ENHRY and SYGVKD. This chain's CDR3 is CAISDRGLNTEAFF. Written as DNA, the CDR3 is TGTGCCATCAGTGATCGGGGTCTGAACACTGAAGCTTTCTTT.

The chain couples TRBV30 to TRBJ2-2; 15 bases match TRBD2. The junction had 10 bases not matched to a gene; V was cut back by 1 base and J by 7 bases. The CDR3 length is 18 residues. The germline gives CDR1 GTSNPN, CDR2 SVGIG (reference sequence). CDR3 amino acids: CAWSDRTSGGALIGELFF. The CDR3 DNA reads as TGTGCCTGGAGTGACCGGACTAGCGGGGGGGCTCTCATCGGGGAGCTGTTTTTT.

The chain employs TRBV2 and TRBJ2-3; 14 nucleotides match TRBD2. The V segment lost 2 bases and the J segment 4 bases; nucleotides outside the gene matches: 8. The length of the CDR3 is 18 residues. CDR1 is SNHLY, CDR2 FYNNEI, per germline. The CDR3 spells CASSEWGTTSGGADTQYF. The CDR3 nucleotides read TGTGCCAGCAGTGAATGGGGCACGACTAGCGGGGGGGCAGATACGCAGTATTTT.

V is TRBV6-1 and J is TRBJ2-1; 7 bases align to TRBD2. Germline-derived CDR1 and CDR2 are MNHNS and SASEGT. The CDR3 spans 15 residues. V was clipped by 4 bases and J by 4 bases; unmatched bases: 7. The CDR3 spells CASSVFPGGYNEQFF. The DNA of the CDR3 is TGTGCCAGCAGTGTCTTTCCGGGAGGTTACAATGAGCAGTTCTTC.

This clone was observed a few times. The genes are TRBV9 and TRBJ2-1; 8 nucleotides match TRBD2. Germline trimming cut 0 bases from V and 11 bases from J; bases unmatched to any gene: 4. The CDR3 has 13 residues. From germline, CDR1 is SGDLS and CDR2 YYNGEE. CDR3 nucleotides: TGTGCCAGCAGCGTAGCGGGAGGGAGTCAGCAGTTCTTC. Its protein is CASSVAGGSQQFF. The full variable domain, its missing parts supplied by reference TRBV9 and TRBJ2-1, is DSGVTQTPKHLITATGQRVTLRCSPRSGDLSVYWYQQSLDQGLQFLIQYYNGEERAKGNILERFSAQQFPDLHSELNLSSLELGDSALYFCASSVAGGSQQFFGPGTRLTVL.

The chain links TRBV4-1 to TRBJ1-1; TRBD1 is a possible D gene (6 bases). The CDR3 contains 15 residues. V dropped 5 bases and J dropped 1 base, with 14 bases sitting between them. The germline CDR1 and CDR2 sequences are MGHRA and YSYEKL. The CDR3 DNA reads TGCGCCAGCAGCTCACAGGACAGATCGAACACTGAAGCTTTCTTT. Amino acids: CASSSQDRSNTEAFF.

The chain couples TRBV11-2 to TRBJ2-3; 16 bases line up with TRBD2. In germline, CDR1 is SGHAT, CDR2 FQNNGV. The CDR3 contains 15 residues. J lost 14 bases, V lost 4 bases, and 9 bases had no gene match. The CDR3 protein is CASSSSGTSGGVPYF. DNA for the CDR3: TGTGCCAGCAGCTCGTCCGGGACTAGCGGGGGGGTACCGTATTTT.

The chain joins TRBV7-8 to TRBJ2-1, with D possibly TRBD1 on 6 matching bases. Trimming took 5 bases from V and 0 from J, leaving 17 bases between them. Germline CDR1 is SGHVS and CDR2 is FQNEAQ. This CDR3 comprises 17 residues. The CDR3 loop reads CASSPEGVRSSYNEQFF. CDR3 sequence (DNA): TGTGCCAGCAGCCCCGAGGGGGTCCGGAGCTCCTACAATGAGCAGTTCTTC.

This chain joins TRBV15 and TRBJ2-2; TRBD2 agrees at 7 bases. The CDR3 contains 15 residues. Trimming took 3 bases from V and 4 from J; bases not matched to a gene: 5. In germline, CDR1 is LNHNV, CDR2 YYDKDF (reference sequence). The CDR3 bases are TGTGCCACCAGCAGGCGCGGGGGTGGCACCGGGGAGCTGTTTTTT. Protein sequence: CATSRRGGGTGELFF.

This sequence joins TRBV6-1 and TRBJ1-1; D gene unclear. The CDR3 consists of 13 residues. Per germline, CDR1 MNHNS and CDR2 SASEGT. V shed 3 bases and J shed 13 bases, with 18 bases lying between them. The CDR3 bases are TGTGCCAGCAGTGAGAAGGAGGCAGTCCGAATTTTCTTT. Translated, it gives CASSEKEAVRIFF.

There are a few counts of this clone. The chain joins TRBV6-5 to TRBJ2-7, with TRBD2 as a possible D gene (6 bases). The CDR3 sequence is 13 residues long. The germline V gene has CDR1 MNHEY and CDR2 SVGAGI. V lost 6 bases, J lost 6 bases, and 15 bases lay in between. CDR3 protein: CASSKNRDSEQYF. CDR3 sequence (DNA): TGTGCCAGCAGCAAAAACCGGGACTCCGAGCAGTACTTC.

The rearrangement uses TRBV5-5 and TRBJ2-7, with unresolved D. The V and J ends lost 2 bases and 1 base respectively, with 4 bases between them. CDR1 SGHKS and CDR2 YYEKEE come from the germline V gene (reference sequence). The CDR3 runs 12 residues. This CDR3 reads CASSFSSYEQYF. For the CDR3, the DNA is TGTGCCAGCAGCTTTAGTTCCTACGAGCAGTACTTC.

In this sample, this clone turned up once. The chain recombines TRBV28 with TRBJ2-7; the D gene is possibly TRBD1 (6 bases). V was cut by 10 bases and J by 0 bases, with 16 bases left in between. The CDR3 has 14 residues. Germline CDR1 reads MDHEN; CDR2 reads SYDVKM. The CDR3 nucleotides are TGTGCCACCTTACGGGACATCAGCTCCTACGAGCAGTACTTC. Its protein is CATLRDISSYEQYF.